This T cell receptor (beta chain) was sequenced for a study of T cell responses to AZD1222 COVID-19 vaccine. Study observations and caveats: At baseline, seropositivity was found in only a handful of AZD1222 recipients. Reportedly, nearly half the spike-specific TCRs target unmutated variant regions.

The CDR3 runs 15 residues. The germline V and J ends were trimmed by 5 bases and 13 bases, with 23 bases remaining between them. Germline V gene data show CDR1 as MDHEN and CDR2 as SYDVKM. This clone was picked up a small number of times. Its antigen remains unidentified. Sequencing used immunoSEQ multiplex PCR; TCRdb keeps in-frame clones, though not all of them. Among 50,000 to 75,000 clones listed, around three quarters were seen once. The sequence came from an adult in good health. The sequences come from peripheral blood, collected on day 0 of AZD1222 vaccination. The chain couples TRBV28 to TRBJ1-4; D call uncertain. CDR3 sequence reads: CASSRTGREDKGLFF. The CDR3 region has the DNA TGTGCCAGCAGTCGTACGGGGAGGGAGGATAAGGGACTGTTTTTT.